The rows below give T cell receptor beta chains drawn from one sample of a study of shared clonotypes between healthy human individuals. Produced via immunoSEQ multiplex PCR; TCRdb's table is partial and in-frame only. Of about 1 million clones listed, about three quarters are singletons. The sequenced sample consisted of memory CD4+ T cells sorted from blood. The receptors were gathered from a man younger than 30 in good health. The CDR3 runs from the conserved cysteine through the conserved F or W. The D gene is left open where the match is weak. For some rows the clone size is stated as once, few or many, or as a class when expanded; others skip it.

clone size	D gene	V gene	J gene	CDR3 protein	CDR3 DNA
-	TRBD1	TRBV4-1	TRBJ1-5	CASSQGVSGQGVNQPQHF	TGCGCCAGCAGCCAAGGCGTATCAGGACAGGGAGTGAATCAGCCCCAGCATTTT
-	TRBD2	TRBV10-1	TRBJ2-3	CASSDRLAGKTDTQYF	TGCGCCAGCAGTGATCGACTAGCGGGGAAGACAGATACGCAGTATTTT
-	TRBD1	TRBV7-8	TRBJ1-3	CASSLTLYRGSTGNTIYF	TGTGCCAGCAGCCTTACCCTCTACAGGGGTTCAACTGGAAACACCATATATTTT
-	-	TRBV19	TRBJ1-2	CASSIGVNYGYTF	TGTGCCAGTAGTATAGGGGTCAACTATGGCTACACCTTC
-	-	TRBV28	TRBJ2-1	CASSPLGFEQFF	TGTGCCAGCAGTCCCCTAGGCTTTGAGCAGTTCTTC
-	-	TRBV11-2	TRBJ2-7	CASSLAWGITYEQYF	TGTGCCAGCAGCTTAGCGTGGGGGATAACCTACGAGCAGTACTTC
-	-	TRBV2	TRBJ2-1	CASSLGGGVVQQFF	TGTGCCAGCAGTTTGGGCGGGGGCGTAGTTCAGCAGTTCTTC
-	TRBD1	TRBV30	TRBJ2-7	CAWRQTGTGNYEQYF	TGTGCCTGGAGACAAACCGGGACAGGGAACTACGAGCAGTACTTC
-	-	TRBV18	TRBJ2-7	CASSPGGDPYEQYF	TGTGCCAGCTCACCGGGCGGGGACCCCTACGAGCAGTACTTC
few	-	TRBV28	TRBJ2-5	CASSLSLSRGQETQYF	TGTGCCAGCAGTTTATCGCTTTCTAGGGGGCAAGAGACCCAGTACTTC
-	TRBD1	TRBV30	TRBJ2-7	CAWSTTGTGRYEQYF	TGTGCCTGGAGTACGACCGGGACAGGGCGCTACGAGCAGTACTTC
few	-	TRBV7-2	TRBJ2-7	CASSPTTAYEQYF	TGTGCCAGCAGCCCTACGACGGCCTACGAGCAGTACTTC
-	-	TRBV6-1	TRBJ2-2	CASSGGHPNTGELFF	TGTGCCAGCAGTGGGGGACATCCGAACACCGGGGAGCTGTTTTTT
few	-	TRBV7-2	TRBJ2-5	CASSPYRGVGYRETQYF	TGTGCCAGCAGCCCTTATCGAGGAGTTGGATACAGGGAGACCCAGTACTTC
few	TRBD1	TRBV11-2	TRBJ1-5	CASSRDRADQPQHF	TGTGCCAGCAGCCGAGACAGGGCCGATCAGCCCCAGCATTTT
once	-	TRBV9	TRBJ1-2	CASSASANYGYTF	TGTGCCAGCAGCGCCTCAGCCAACTATGGCTACACCTTC
few	-	TRBV2	TRBJ2-3	CASSQGGSGTDTQYF	TGTGCCAGCAGTCAAGGGGGGTCCGGCACAGATACGCAGTATTTT
-	-	TRBV4-3	TRBJ2-3	CASSQDRAVSDTQYF	TGCGCCAGCAGCCAAGATCGGGCGGTTTCAGATACGCAGTATTTT
-	TRBD2	TRBV5-8	TRBJ2-2	CASSLGTTHTGELFF	TGTGCCAGCAGCCTTGGGACTACCCACACCGGGGAGCTGTTTTTT
once	-	TRBV5-6	TRBJ1-3	CASSLRGTGGNTIYF	TGTGCCAGCAGCTTAAGGGGGACGGGAGGAAACACCATATATTTT
-	-	TRBV5-4	TRBJ1-6	CASSQRTDSSYNSPLHF	TGTGCCAGCAGCCAGAGGACAGATAGCTCCTATAATTCACCCCTCCACTTT
few	TRBD1	TRBV25-1	TRBJ1-2	CASSEFGQGSANYGYTF	TGTGCCAGCAGTGAATTTGGACAGGGTTCAGCTAACTATGGCTACACCTTC
-	TRBD1	TRBV6-5	TRBJ2-7	CASSYSPGQGSYEQYF	TGTGCCAGCAGTTACTCTCCGGGACAGGGCTCCTACGAGCAGTACTTC
-	TRBD1	TRBV9	TRBJ1-2	CASSEGRDSQYYGYTF	TGTGCCAGCAGCGAGGGACGGGACAGTCAATACTATGGCTACACCTTC
-	-	TRBV27	TRBJ2-2	CASSFTGDVYGELFF	TGTGCCAGCAGTTTTACAGGCGACGTCTACGGGGAGCTGTTTTTT
few	TRBD1	TRBV28	TRBJ2-2	CASSRTGKNTGELFF	TGTGCCAGCAGTCGGACAGGGAAGAACACCGGGGAGCTGTTTTTT
once	-	TRBV11-2	TRBJ1-1	CASGMGPEAFF	TGTGCCAGCGGCATGGGACCTGAAGCTTTCTTT
-	TRBD1	TRBV7-9	TRBJ1-2	CASSRTGVSGYTF	TGTGCCAGCAGCCGGACAGGGGTTAGTGGCTACACCTTC
few	-	TRBV5-6	TRBJ2-7	CASSRQSHEQYF	TGTGCCAGCTCCCGACAGAGCCACGAGCAGTACTTC
once	TRBD2	TRBV29-1	TRBJ2-7	CSVEVNLGGGEQYF	TGCAGCGTTGAAGTGAATTTAGGCGGGGGAGAGCAGTACTTC
few	TRBD2	TRBV11-2	TRBJ2-3	CASSLDPGGVSTDTQYF	TGTGCCAGCAGCTTAGATCCGGGGGGGGTGAGCACAGATACGCAGTATTTT
once	TRBD2	TRBV9	TRBJ2-1	CASSPRLALYNEQFF	TGTGCCAGCAGCCCCCGACTAGCGCTTTACAATGAGCAGTTCTTC
few	-	TRBV30	TRBJ1-1	CAWSVLLLGGHQAFF	TGTGCCTGGAGTGTACTGCTTTTGGGGGGACATCAAGCTTTCTTT
-	-	TRBV5-8	TRBJ2-7	CASSLAGVPSYEQYF	TGTGCCAGCAGCTTGGCGGGAGTGCCCTCCTACGAGCAGTACTTC
-	-	TRBV18	TRBJ2-7	CASSPSQGFYEQYF	TGTGCCAGCTCGCCCAGCCAGGGATTCTACGAGCAGTACTTC
-	TRBD1	TRBV7-2	TRBJ1-1	CASSPYRGPMNTEAFF	TGTGCCAGCAGCCCCTACAGGGGGCCCATGAACACTGAAGCTTTCTTT
-	TRBD1	TRBV6-1	TRBJ1-2	CASSRQGGDYGYTF	TGTGCCAGCAGCAGACAGGGAGGGGACTATGGCTACACCTTC
-	-	TRBV9	TRBJ2-3	CASSEQSDTQYF	TGTGCCAGCAGCGAACAATCAGATACGCAGTATTTT
once	-	TRBV29-1	TRBJ2-7	CSVGHRLTYEQYF	TGCAGCGTTGGGCACAGGTTGACCTACGAGCAGTACTTC
-	-	TRBV10-1	TRBJ2-7	CASSEGGAYEQYF	TGCGCCAGCAGTGAGGGGGGAGCCTACGAGCAGTACTTC
-	TRBD2	TRBV7-7	TRBJ2-3	CASSFGLAGAGDTQYF	TGTGCTAGCAGCTTCGGACTAGCGGGAGCGGGGGATACGCAGTATTTT
-	TRBD2	TRBV19	TRBJ2-3	CASRRAGVDTQYF	TGTGCCAGTAGGAGAGCGGGAGTTGATACGCAGTATTTT
-	TRBD1	TRBV11-3	TRBJ2-3	CASSLGQGSTDTQYF	TGTGCCAGCAGCTTAGGACAGGGAAGCACAGATACGCAGTATTTT
once	TRBD1	TRBV6-6	TRBJ2-5	CASSPGQGVETQYF	TGTGCCAGCAGCCCCGGACAGGGGGTAGAGACCCAGTACTTC
-	-	TRBV7-2	TRBJ2-5	CASSLDRGETQYF	TGTGCCAGCAGCTTAGACAGAGGAGAGACCCAGTACTTC
-	-	TRBV10-3	TRBJ1-1	CATGTAGMNTEAFF	TGTGCCACGGGGACGGCGGGGATGAACACTGAAGCTTTCTTT
few	-	TRBV11-2	TRBJ1-6	CASSFYSGNSPLHF	TGTGCCAGCAGCTTTTATAGTGGGAATTCACCCCTCCACTTT
-	-	TRBV6-5	TRBJ1-1	CASSGSPTEAFF	TGTGCCAGTTCAGGGAGCCCCACTGAAGCTTTCTTT
few	-	TRBV7-2	TRBJ2-7	CASSLAKYEQYF	TGTGCCAGCAGCTTAGCGAAGTACGAGCAGTACTTC
few	TRBD2	TRBV27	TRBJ2-3	CASSPVWSGGARRGDTQYF	TGTGCCAGCAGTCCCGTTTGGAGCGGGGGGGCCCGACGAGGAGATACGCAGTATTTT
-	TRBD2	TRBV7-2	TRBJ2-7	CASSRGLDSPYEQYF	TGTGCCAGCAGCCGAGGACTAGACTCTCCCTACGAGCAGTACTTC
-	TRBD1	TRBV5-6	TRBJ2-3	CASSAGQGMRTDTQYF	TGTGCCAGCAGCGCTGGACAGGGAATGAGGACAGATACGCAGTATTTT
few	-	TRBV9	TRBJ1-1	CASSVDPGINTEAFF	TGTGCCAGCAGCGTAGACCCAGGCATTAACACTGAAGCTTTCTTT